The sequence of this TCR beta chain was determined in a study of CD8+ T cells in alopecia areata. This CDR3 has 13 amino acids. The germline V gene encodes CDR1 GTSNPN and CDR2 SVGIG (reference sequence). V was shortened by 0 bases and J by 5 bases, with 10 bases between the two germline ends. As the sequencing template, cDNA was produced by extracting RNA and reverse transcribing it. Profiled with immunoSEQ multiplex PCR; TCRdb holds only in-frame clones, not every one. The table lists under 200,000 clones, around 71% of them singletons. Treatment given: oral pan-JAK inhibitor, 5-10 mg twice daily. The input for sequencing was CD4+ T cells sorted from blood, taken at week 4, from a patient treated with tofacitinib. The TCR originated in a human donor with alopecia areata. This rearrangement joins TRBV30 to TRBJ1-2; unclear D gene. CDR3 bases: TGTGCCTGGAGTGTAAACAACCGATATGGCTACACCTTC. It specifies CAWSVNNRYGYTF. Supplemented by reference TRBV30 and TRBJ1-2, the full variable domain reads SQTIHQWPATLVQPVGSPLSLECTVEGTSNPNLYWYRQAAGRGLQLLFYSVGIGQISSEVPQNLSASRPQDRQFILSSKKLLLSDSGFYLCAWSVNNRYGYTFGSGTRLTVV.